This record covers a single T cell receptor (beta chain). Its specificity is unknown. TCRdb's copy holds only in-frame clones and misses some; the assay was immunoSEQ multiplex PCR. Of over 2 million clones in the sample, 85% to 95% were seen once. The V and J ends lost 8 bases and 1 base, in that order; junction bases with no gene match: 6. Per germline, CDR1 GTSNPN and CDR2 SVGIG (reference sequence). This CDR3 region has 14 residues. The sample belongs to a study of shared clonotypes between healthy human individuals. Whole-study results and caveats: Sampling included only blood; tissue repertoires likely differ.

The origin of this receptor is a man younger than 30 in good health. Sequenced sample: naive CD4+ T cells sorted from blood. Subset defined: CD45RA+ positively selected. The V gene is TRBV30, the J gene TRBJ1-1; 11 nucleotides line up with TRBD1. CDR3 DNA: TGTGCCGGTCGGACAGGGGGCGCGAACACTGAAGCTTTCTTT. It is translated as CAGRTGGANTEAFF.